This entry is about one TCR beta chain. Its specificity is unknown. Donors were healthy Caucasian individuals from Russia aged about 6 to 95. Through a sample-barcoded 5' primer and a J-beta primer mix, a second PCR was run for roughly 6 to 12 cycles. A template-switch adaptor that had 12 random nucleotides put a tag on each cDNA molecule. Each CDR3 protein is one row after TCRdb ran MiXCR on the 5' RACE reads. Of fewer than 900,000 distinct CDR3 sequences in the sample, approximately 39% were seen once. The sample is drawn from a study of blood T cells in healthy people across ages. Findings of the study overall: Roughly linear age-related decline in beta diversity appeared, significant by age approximately 40. Relative to aged donors, long-lived donors carried more naive CD4+ cells and displayed higher diversity.

The CDR3 extends over 16 amino acids. CDR1 is MNHEY, CDR2 SVGAGI, per germline. The germline V and J ends were trimmed by 2 bases and 2 bases, with 13 bases remaining between them. This sequence was found in a woman in her fifties or sixties in good health. This chain links TRBV6-5 with TRBJ2-4; perhaps TRBD2 as D (5 bases). Sequencing was carried out using blood. CDR3 amino acids: CASSYKRKRTKNIQYF. In DNA, the CDR3 is TGTGCCAGCAGTTACAAGCGGAAGAGGACCAAAAACATTCAGTACTTC.